The source of this T cell receptor (beta chain) is a study of blood T cell repertoires in COVID-19. Turning to the study itself: Sample material is recorded as cDNA or gDNA derived from T cells, B-cell-depleted T cells, or PBMCs.

Seattle-derived patients entered the study during active infection and were followed longitudinally. How the authors handled the data: Quantification of nucleated cells was approximated via reference gene primer amplification. Measured with immunoSEQ multiplex PCR; TCRdb has only the in-frame clones, and not every one. That table is the source of V, J and clone size, and D and trimming were worked out from the DNA. The data contain around 46,000 clones, 80% to 90% of them singletons. Germline V gene lookup returns CDR1 SGHAT and CDR2 FQNNGV. The CDR3 runs to 15 residues. Trimming cost V 6 bases and J 1 base; bases outside gene matches: 8.

This chain links TRBV11-2 with TRBJ2-7; 8 bases line up with TRBD2. The specimen was peripheral blood. This TCR derives from a woman aged 80 or over with COVID-19, enrolled during active disease. The CDR3 nucleotides read TGTGCCAGCAGTCGGAGCGGGAGAGGGTCCTACGAGCAGTACTTC. Its protein is CASSRSGRGSYEQYF.